What follows are 24 T cell receptor beta chains derived from one specimen sequenced in a study of graft-versus-host responses after intestinal transplantation. This table comes from immunoSEQ multiplex PCR, and its TCRdb copy is limited to in-frame clones, with some not included. The sample yields approximately 78,000 clones, roughly 84% seen once. Their cognate antigens are unknown. Sequencing was performed on unstimulated CD8+ T cells sorted from spleen or lymph node cells, taken before transplant. Every receptor here comes from a human donor who was the organ donor for an intestinal transplant.

The chain has TRBV21-1 and TRBJ1-4; TRBD1 is the table's D call, not checked against the DNA. TRBV21-1 is tagged as a pseudogene. CDR3 length: 11 amino acids. CDR3 DNA sequence: TGTGCCAGGCACAGGGGTAAAAAACTGTTTTTT. Its translation: CARHRGKKLFF.

On this clone itself: At one boundary the junction diverges from the germline segment, which might be a read error. The genes are TRBV6-6 and TRBJ1-1; D unresolved. The germline gives CDR1 MNHNY, CDR2 SVGAGI (reference sequence). CDR3 length: 13 amino acids. CDR3: CASSYSVAGEAFF. Here the CDR3 DNA reads TGTGCCAGCAGCTACTCAGTAGCCGGGGAAGCTTTCTTT.

The rearrangement links TRBV29-1 to TRBJ1-2; D not resolved. CDR1 is SQVTM, CDR2 ANQGSEA, per germline. The CDR3 has 13 amino acids. V was shortened by 2 bases and J by 1 base, with 8 bases between the two germline ends. CDR3 region: CSVEWPINYGYTF. In DNA form, the CDR3 reads TGCAGCGTTGAATGGCCCATTAACTATGGCTACACCTTC.

The rearrangement joins TRBV7-9 to TRBJ1-1; the match to TRBD1 covers 7 bases. The junction had 8 bases not matched to a gene; V was cut back by 5 bases and J by 5 bases. Germline-derived CDR1 and CDR2 are SEHNR and FQNEAQ (reference sequence). The CDR3 is 14 residues long. For the CDR3, the DNA is TGTGCCAGCAGCCCACAGGGGATTGGTACTGAAGCTTTCTTT. Translation gives CASSPQGIGTEAFF.

V gene TRBV9 combines with J gene TRBJ2-5; 8 bases align to TRBD2. Germline V gives CDR1 SGDLS, CDR2 YYNGEE. CDR3 size: 13 residues. J was trimmed by 9 bases and V by 3 bases; bases with no gene match: 7. CDR3 coding DNA: TGTGCCAGCAGCGAGGGAGCGGGGGTCGCCCAGTACTTC. Translation gives CASSEGAGVAQYF. Looking up the rest from reference TRBV9 and TRBJ2-5 gives the full variable domain: DSGVTQTPKHLITATGQRVTLRCSPRSGDLSVYWYQQSLDQGLQFLIQYYNGEERAKGNILERFSAQQFPDLHSELNLSSLELGDSALYFCASSEGAGVAQYFGPGTRLLVL.

The chain is built from TRBV6-5 and TRBJ1-1, with a possible D match to TRBD1 (5 bases). Germline V gene data show CDR1 as MNHEY and CDR2 as SVGAGI. V shed 0 bases and J shed 0 bases, with 8 bases lying between them. CDR3 length: 15 amino acids. CDR3 sequence (DNA): TGTGCCAGCAGTTACTCGGGGGTTATGAACACTGAAGCTTTCTTT. Encoded protein: CASSYSGVMNTEAFF.

This clone was observed a few times. The chain uses TRBV2 and TRBJ1-1; D uncertain. Germline lookup yields CDR1 SNHLY and CDR2 FYNNEI. CDR3 size: 12 residues. Trimming pared 2 bases from V and 6 bases from J, leaving 7 bases between. CDR3 amino acids: CASSEQVAEAFF. Here the CDR3 DNA reads TGTGCCAGCAGTGAACAGGTGGCTGAAGCTTTCTTT.

In this sample, this clone turned up once. The chain carries TRBV14 and TRBJ1-2, with no clear D. V was cut by 1 base and J by 4 bases, with 13 bases left in between. Germline assignment: CDR1 SGHDN and CDR2 FVKESK. The CDR3 runs 15 residues. The CDR3 sequence: CASSQGWSGLYGYTF. CDR3 nucleotide sequence: TGTGCCAGCAGCCAAGGATGGTCAGGCCTCTATGGCTACACCTTC.

The V gene is TRBV2, the J gene TRBJ1-5; the D gene is possibly TRBD1 (6 bases). The CDR3 length is 16 residues. The V end was cut by 5 bases, the J end by 0 bases, with 14 bases between. Germline CDR1 and CDR2: SNHLY and FYNNEI. CDR3 DNA sequence: TGTGCCAGCAGTAGGAGGTTCAGGGGTAGCAATCAGCCCCAGCATTTT. It specifies CASSRRFRGSNQPQHF.

The chain combines TRBV28 with TRBJ2-7; tentatively, D is TRBD1 or TRBD2 (5 bases each). V was clipped by 3 bases and J by 9 bases, with 9 bases between them. Germline V gene data show CDR1 as MDHEN and CDR2 as SYDVKM. CDR3 length: 11 residues. The DNA of the CDR3 is TGTGCCAGCAGTTTGGGGGTAGTGCAGTACTTC. Its translation: CASSLGVVQYF.

This chain joins TRBV4-1 and TRBJ2-1; 11 nucleotides align to TRBD2. The germline V gene encodes CDR1 MGHRA and CDR2 YSYEKL. CDR3 size: 15 residues. J was trimmed by 4 bases and V by 3 bases; bases with no gene match: 2. The CDR3 sequence is CASSHSGGDYNEQFF. The CDR3 DNA is TGCGCCAGCAGCCATAGCGGGGGGGATTACAATGAGCAGTTCTTC.

This clone was counted between two and nine times. V is TRBV6-6 and J is TRBJ2-7; TRBD1 aligns across 8 bases. The V and J ends lost 6 bases and 3 bases, in that order; junction bases with no gene match: 7. The germline CDR1 and CDR2 sequences are MNHNY and SVGAGI (reference sequence). The CDR3 covers 14 residues. Here the CDR3 reads CASSQTGDIYEQYF. The CDR3 DNA reads TGTGCCAGCAGCCAGACAGGGGATATCTACGAGCAGTACTTC.

The chain has TRBV5-1 and TRBJ1-2; D is possibly TRBD1 (6 bases). Germline V CDR1 and CDR2: SGHRS, YFSETQ. V was cut by 5 bases and J by 4 bases, with 18 bases left in between. CDR3 length: 15 amino acids. The CDR3 DNA follows: TGCGCCAGCAGATGGGATATAAACAGGGCCTATGGCTACACCTTC. Protein sequence: CASRWDINRAYGYTF.

The chain carries TRBV4-2 and TRBJ2-3; tentative D call: TRBD1 (6 bases). Germline CDR1 and CDR2: LGHNA and YNFKEQ. This CDR3 is built from 14 residues. Trimming took 1 base from V and 4 from J, leaving 9 bases between them. For the CDR3, the DNA is TGTGCCAGCAGCCAAGTTGGACAGTCAGATACGCAGTATTTT. Protein product: CASSQVGQSDTQYF.

The chain combines TRBV28 with TRBJ2-3, with D hard to call. The CDR3 has 15 amino acids. Trimming took off 5 bases at V and 2 bases at J, with 14 bases between the two ends. CDR1 MDHEN and CDR2 SYDVKM come from the germline V gene. The CDR3 nucleotides are TGTGCCAGCAGTCCAATAACAGTGAACACAGATACGCAGTATTTT. This sequence encodes CASSPITVNTDTQYF.

This chain uses TRBV9 with TRBJ2-7; TRBD1 might be the D (7 bases). V lost 2 bases and J 5 bases, leaving 17 bases between the germline ends. CDR3 length equals 15 residues. Germline V gives CDR1 SGDLS, CDR2 YYNGEE. CDR3 nucleotide sequence: TGTGCCAGCAGCGTGACGGAGGGGGCGGCGGACGAGCAGTACTTC. Protein sequence: CASSVTEGAADEQYF.

The chain's CDR3 is CASSKTNYNEQFF. The DNA of the CDR3 is TGTGCCAGCAGCAAGACAAACTACAATGAGCAGTTCTTC. V usage is TRBV7-6 and J usage is TRBJ2-1; D unclear. CDR1 is SGHVS, CDR2 FNYEAQ, per germline. V was trimmed by 5 bases and J by 3 bases, leaving 8 bases between them. This CDR3 comprises 13 residues.

The V and J genes are TRBV27 and TRBJ1-1, with TRBD1 as a possible D gene (5 bases). V dropped 5 bases and J dropped 7 bases, with 11 bases sitting between them. The length of the CDR3 is 12 residues. CDR1 is MNHEY, CDR2 SMNVEV, per germline (reference sequence). The CDR3 reads CASSPSQGEAFF. CDR3 in DNA: TGTGCCAGCAGTCCCTCGCAGGGTGAAGCTTTCTTT.

This rearrangement joins TRBV6-1 to TRBJ2-2; D possibly corresponds to TRBD1 (5 bases). Germline CDR1 MNHNS, CDR2 SASEGT. CDR3 size: 17 residues. V was pared by 0 bases and J by 1 base, with 12 bases between. As DNA, the CDR3 is TGTGCCAGCAGTGAAGCCACAGGAAGGGTGAACACCGGGGAGCTGTTTTTT. Its protein product is CASSEATGRVNTGELFF.

The J gene is TRBJ2-1, the V gene TRBV28; D unclear. V shed 5 bases and J shed 5 bases, with 10 bases lying between them. This CDR3 comprises 13 residues. Germline CDR1 and CDR2: MDHEN and SYDVKM. This CDR3 reads CASSLPPDNEQFF. In DNA form, the CDR3 reads TGTGCCAGCAGTCTACCCCCTGACAATGAGCAGTTCTTC.

This chain uses TRBV6-1 with TRBJ2-3; unclear D gene. V was trimmed by 0 bases and J by 6 bases, leaving 22 bases between them. The CDR3 covers 18 residues. Germline lookup yields CDR1 MNHNS and CDR2 SASEGT. The CDR3 loop is CASSEARQAGALFDTQYF. CDR3 DNA sequence: TGTGCCAGCAGTGAAGCGAGGCAGGCCGGTGCGCTCTTCGATACGCAGTATTTT.

The chain is built from TRBV5-1 and TRBJ1-1; 7 bases are shared with TRBD1. CDR1 is SGHRS and CDR2 is YFSETQ in the germline V gene. V was pared by 3 bases and J by 0 bases, with 5 bases of the junction left unmatched. This CDR3 spans 15 amino acids. This CDR3 reads CASSSETGMNTEAFF. DNA for the CDR3: TGCGCCAGCAGCTCGGAGACAGGGATGAACACTGAAGCTTTCTTT.

This chain joins TRBV27 and TRBJ2-7; 9 positions match TRBD1. Germline V gives CDR1 MNHEY, CDR2 SMNVEV (reference sequence). With 3 bases clipped from V and 5 bases from J, the junction kept 5 bases outside the gene matches. The CDR3 totals 14 residues. CDR3: CASSFGTGSNEQYF. The CDR3 DNA reads TGTGCCAGCAGTTTCGGGACAGGGTCGAACGAGCAGTACTTC.

This clone was counted a single time. This chain links TRBV5-4 with TRBJ1-3, with a tentative D call TRBD1 (5 bases). This CDR3 contains 15 residues. V was pared by 1 base and J by 2 bases, with 10 bases between. Germline CDR1 reads SGHNT; CDR2 reads YYREEE (reference sequence). The CDR3 DNA is TGTGCCAGCAGCTTGCGGGGGGTAGCTGGAAACACCATATATTTT. This codes for CASSLRGVAGNTIYF.